The clone carrying this T cell receptor beta chain was seen many times. Its antigen remains unidentified. The data stem from a study of breast tumors, draining lymph nodes, adjacent tissues. Samples came from axillary lymph nodes draining the breast cancer. Broader study findings: Tumors had less TCR diversity than lymph nodes, more than nontumor tissue. The lymph node origin of tumor T cells was framed as consistent with a hypothesis, not demonstrated. Data fit most tumor T cells coming from lymph node, expanding in tumor.

TCRdb reprocessed the multiplex PCR reads via MiXCR and lists one record per CDR3 protein. In the table there are around 290,000 distinct CDR3 sequences, 30% to 35% of which are singletons. V was pared by 5 bases and J by 0 bases, with 14 bases between. Germline-derived CDR1 and CDR2 are SGHVS and FNYEAQ. This CDR3 has 16 amino acids. V usage is TRBV7-6 and J usage is TRBJ2-1; D assignment may be TRBD1 or TRBD2 (5 bases each). The clonotype originates from a female donor with breast cancer. Some clones in this sample may be carry-over from other donors' samples. The source material was axillary lymph node tissue. CDR3 nucleotide sequence: TGTGCCAGCAGCCTACGAAGTGGGGGCTCCTACAATGAGCAGTTCTTC. It codes for CASSLRSGGSYNEQFF.